The 2 T cell receptor beta chains below come from one sample, sequenced in a study of cytomegalovirus exposure and HLA in healthy donors. The PCR was carried out with 60 Vbeta primers and 13 Jbeta primers. Clones were sequenced by immunoSEQ multiplex PCR, and TCRdb holds only the in-frame ones, with some missing. The sample has fewer than 200,000 clones; under 90% are singletons. Sequencing input: PBMCs. The receptors originated from a man aged 30 to 45 in good health and CMV-seronegative.

This clone is a singleton in its sample. The chain uses TRBV5-6 and TRBJ2-3; tentatively, D is TRBD2 (5 bases). Germline values: CDR1 SGHDT, CDR2 YYEEEE. The CDR3 has 14 amino acids. V lost 2 bases and J lost 6, with 13 bases in between. The CDR3 coding sequence is TGTGCCAGCAGCTTTAGCGTACATCAGGATACGCAGTATTTT. As protein: CASSFSVHQDTQYF.

V and J are TRBV5-6 and TRBJ2-3; D is unclear. The length of the CDR3 is 16 residues. V dropped 1 base and J dropped 3 bases, with 15 bases sitting between them. Germline V lookup: CDR1 SGHDT, CDR2 YYEEEE. The CDR3 DNA is TGTGCCAGCAGCTTGAGTACTAACCGAAAGACAGATACGCAGTATTTT. Its translation is CASSLSTNRKTDTQYF.